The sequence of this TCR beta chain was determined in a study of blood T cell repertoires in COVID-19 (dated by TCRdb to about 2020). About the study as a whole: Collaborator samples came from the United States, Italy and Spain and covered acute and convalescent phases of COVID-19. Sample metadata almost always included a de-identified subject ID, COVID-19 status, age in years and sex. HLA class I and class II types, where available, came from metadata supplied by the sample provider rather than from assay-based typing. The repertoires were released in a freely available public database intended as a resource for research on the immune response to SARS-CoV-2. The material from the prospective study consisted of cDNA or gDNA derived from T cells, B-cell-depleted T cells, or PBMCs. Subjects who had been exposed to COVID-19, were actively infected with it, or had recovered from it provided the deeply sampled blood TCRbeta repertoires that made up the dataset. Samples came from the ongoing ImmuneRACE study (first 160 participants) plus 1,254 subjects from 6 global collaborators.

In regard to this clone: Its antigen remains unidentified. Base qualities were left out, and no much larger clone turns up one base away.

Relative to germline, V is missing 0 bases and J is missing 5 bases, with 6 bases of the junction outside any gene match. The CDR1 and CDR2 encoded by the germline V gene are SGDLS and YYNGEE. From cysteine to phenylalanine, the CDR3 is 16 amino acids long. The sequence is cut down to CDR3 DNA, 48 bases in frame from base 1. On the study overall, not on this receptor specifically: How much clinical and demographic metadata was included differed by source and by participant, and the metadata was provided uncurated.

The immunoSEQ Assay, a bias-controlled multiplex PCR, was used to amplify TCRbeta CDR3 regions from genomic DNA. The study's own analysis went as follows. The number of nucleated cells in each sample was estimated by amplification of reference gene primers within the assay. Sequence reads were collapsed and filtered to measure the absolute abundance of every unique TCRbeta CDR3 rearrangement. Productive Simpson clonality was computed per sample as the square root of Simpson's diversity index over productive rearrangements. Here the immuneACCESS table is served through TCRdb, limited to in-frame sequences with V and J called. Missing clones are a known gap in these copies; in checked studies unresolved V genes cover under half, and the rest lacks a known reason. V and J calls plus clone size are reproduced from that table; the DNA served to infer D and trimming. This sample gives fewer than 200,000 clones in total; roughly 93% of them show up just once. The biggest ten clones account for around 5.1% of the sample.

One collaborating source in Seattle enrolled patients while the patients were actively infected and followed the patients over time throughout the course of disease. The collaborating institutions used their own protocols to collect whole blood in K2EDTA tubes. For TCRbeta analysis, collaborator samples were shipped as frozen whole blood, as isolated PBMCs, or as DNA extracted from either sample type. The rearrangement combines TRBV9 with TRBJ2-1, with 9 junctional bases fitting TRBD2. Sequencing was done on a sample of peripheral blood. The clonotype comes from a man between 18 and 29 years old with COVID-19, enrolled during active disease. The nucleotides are TGTGCCAGCAGCGTAGCTCGCCTAGCGGGAAACAATGAGCAGTTCTTC. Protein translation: CASSVARLAGNNEQFF.